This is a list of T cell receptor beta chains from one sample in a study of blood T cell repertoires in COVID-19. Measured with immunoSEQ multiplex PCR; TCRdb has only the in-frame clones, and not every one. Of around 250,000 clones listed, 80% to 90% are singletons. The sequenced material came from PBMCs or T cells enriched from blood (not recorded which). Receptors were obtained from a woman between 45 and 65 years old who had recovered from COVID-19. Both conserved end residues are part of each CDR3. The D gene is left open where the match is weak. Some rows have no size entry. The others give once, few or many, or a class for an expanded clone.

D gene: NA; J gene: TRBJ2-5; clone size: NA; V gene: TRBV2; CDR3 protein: CASSGTSYQETQYF; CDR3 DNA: TGTGCCAGCAGTGGGACATCGTACCAAGAGACCCAGTACTTC
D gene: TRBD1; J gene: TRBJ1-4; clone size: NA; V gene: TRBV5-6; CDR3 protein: CASNGQGGEKLFF; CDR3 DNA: TGTGCCAGCAACGGACAGGGAGGAGAAAAACTGTTTTTT
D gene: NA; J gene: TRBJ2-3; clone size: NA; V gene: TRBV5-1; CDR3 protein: CASSPLTRDTQYF; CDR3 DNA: TGCGCCAGCAGCCCCCTGACCAGGGATACGCAGTATTTT
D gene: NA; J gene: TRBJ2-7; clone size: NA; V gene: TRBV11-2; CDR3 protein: CASSLAILGGGDGSYEQYF; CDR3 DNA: TGTGCCAGCAGCTTAGCAATCCTAGGTGGAGGTGATGGGTCCTACGAGCAGTACTTC
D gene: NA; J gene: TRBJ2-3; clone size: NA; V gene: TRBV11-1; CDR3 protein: CASSLNLAQDTQYF; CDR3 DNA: TGTGCCAGCAGCCTCAATCTAGCGCAAGATACGCAGTATTTT
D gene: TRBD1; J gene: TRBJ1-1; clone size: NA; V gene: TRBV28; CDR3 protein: CASSDRGLTEAFF; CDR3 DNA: TGTGCCAGCAGTGACAGGGGGCTAACTGAAGCTTTCTTT
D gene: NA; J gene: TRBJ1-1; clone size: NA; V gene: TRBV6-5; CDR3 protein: CASSYTRGRTEAFF; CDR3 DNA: TGTGCCAGCAGTTACACCAGGGGCAGGACTGAAGCTTTCTTT
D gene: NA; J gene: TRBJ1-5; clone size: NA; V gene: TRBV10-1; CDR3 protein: CASSRNGIRTGSNQPQHF; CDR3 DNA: TGCGCCAGCAGTAGGAATGGGATCAGGACTGGTAGCAATCAGCCCCAGCATTTT
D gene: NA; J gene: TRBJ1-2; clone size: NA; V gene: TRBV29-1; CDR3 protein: CSVGGGVEGYTF; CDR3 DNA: TGCAGCGTTGGAGGAGGGGTGGAAGGCTACACCTTC
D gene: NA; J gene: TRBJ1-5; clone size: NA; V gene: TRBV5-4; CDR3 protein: CASSSGPIASNQPQHF; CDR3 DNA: TGTGCCAGCAGCTCTGGGCCAATAGCGAGCAATCAGCCCCAGCATTTT
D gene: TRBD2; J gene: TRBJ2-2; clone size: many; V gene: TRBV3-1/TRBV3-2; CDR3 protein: CASSADLAVNTGELFF; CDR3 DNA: TGTGCCAGCAGCGCCGACCTAGCGGTGAACACCGGGGAGCTGTTTTTT
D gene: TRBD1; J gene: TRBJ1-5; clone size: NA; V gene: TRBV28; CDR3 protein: CASTKGQGKPQHF; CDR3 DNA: TGTGCCAGCACCAAAGGACAGGGGAAGCCCCAGCATTTT
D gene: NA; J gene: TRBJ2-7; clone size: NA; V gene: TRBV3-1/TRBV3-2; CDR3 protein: CASSQRAASYEQYF; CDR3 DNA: TGTGCCAGCAGCCAAAGAGCGGCCTCCTACGAGCAGTACTTC
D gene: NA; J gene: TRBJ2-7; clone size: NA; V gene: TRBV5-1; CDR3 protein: CASSLRTGNYEQYF; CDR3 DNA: TGCGCCAGCAGCTTGCGAACAGGGAACTACGAGCAGTACTTC
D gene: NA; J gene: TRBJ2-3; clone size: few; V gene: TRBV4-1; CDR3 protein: CASSPGFRINTQYF; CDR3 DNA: TGCGCCAGCAGCCCAGGGTTCCGGATTAATACGCAGTATTTT
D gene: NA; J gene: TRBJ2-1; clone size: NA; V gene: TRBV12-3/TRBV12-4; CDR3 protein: CASDTTHNEQFF; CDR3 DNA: TGTGCCAGCGATACTACTCACAATGAGCAGTTCTTC
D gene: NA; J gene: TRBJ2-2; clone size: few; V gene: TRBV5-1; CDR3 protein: CASSLGASGELFF; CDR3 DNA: TGCGCCAGCAGCTTGGGGGCTTCCGGGGAGCTGTTTTTT
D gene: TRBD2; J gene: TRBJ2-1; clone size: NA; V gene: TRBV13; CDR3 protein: CASRFSGGGRNEQFF; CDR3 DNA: TGTGCCAGCAGATTTAGCGGGGGAGGTAGGAATGAGCAGTTCTTC
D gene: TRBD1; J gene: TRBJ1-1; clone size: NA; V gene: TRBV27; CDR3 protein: CASSFRQGMNTEAFF; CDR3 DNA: TGTGCCAGCAGTTTTCGACAGGGGATGAACACTGAAGCTTTCTTT
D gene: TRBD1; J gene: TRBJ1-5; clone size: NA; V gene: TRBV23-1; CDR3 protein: CASSHDRDRLCYSNQPQHF; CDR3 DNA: TGCGCCAGCAGTCATGACAGGGACAGACTTTGTTATAGCAATCAGCCCCAGCATTTT
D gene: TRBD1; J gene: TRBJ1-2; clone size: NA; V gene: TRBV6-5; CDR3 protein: CASSYSFTGTGYGYTF; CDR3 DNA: TGTGCCAGCAGTTACTCCTTTACCGGGACAGGGTATGGCTACACCTTC
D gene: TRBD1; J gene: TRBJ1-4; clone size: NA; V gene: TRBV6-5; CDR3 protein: CASSSLARGIEKLFF; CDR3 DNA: TGTGCCAGCAGTTCCTTGGCCAGGGGGATTGAAAAACTGTTTTTT
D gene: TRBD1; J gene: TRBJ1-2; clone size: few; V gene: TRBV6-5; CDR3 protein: CASSMGTGGGYTF; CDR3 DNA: TGTGCCAGCAGCATGGGGACAGGGGGCGGCTACACCTTC
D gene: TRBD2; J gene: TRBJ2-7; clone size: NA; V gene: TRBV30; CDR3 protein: CAWGGSAYEQYF; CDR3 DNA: TGTGCCTGGGGCGGGAGCGCCTACGAGCAGTACTTC
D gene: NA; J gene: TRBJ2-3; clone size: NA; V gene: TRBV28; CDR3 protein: CASLAIGDTQYF; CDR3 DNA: TGTGCCAGCCTAGCGATTGGGGATACGCAGTATTTT
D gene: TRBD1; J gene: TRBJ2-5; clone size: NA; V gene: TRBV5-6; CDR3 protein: CASSLYRGETQYF; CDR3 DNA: TGTGCCAGCAGCTTATACAGGGGTGAGACCCAGTACTTC
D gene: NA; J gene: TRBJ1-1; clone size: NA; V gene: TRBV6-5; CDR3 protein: CASSYGSRGFQAFF; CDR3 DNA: TGTGCCAGCAGTTACGGTTCCAGGGGTTTTCAAGCTTTCTTT
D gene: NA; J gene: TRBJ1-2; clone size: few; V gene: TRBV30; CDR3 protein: CAWRSIDRNYGYTF; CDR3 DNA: TGTGCCTGGAGATCTATAGACAGGAACTATGGCTACACCTTC
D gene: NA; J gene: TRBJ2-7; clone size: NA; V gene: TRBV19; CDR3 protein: CASRKRTSSYEQYF; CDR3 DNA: TGTGCCAGTAGGAAGCGCACGAGCTCCTACGAGCAGTACTTC
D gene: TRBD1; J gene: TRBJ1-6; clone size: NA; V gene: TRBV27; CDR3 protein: CASSLGQVRSYNSPLHF; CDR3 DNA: TGTGCCAGCAGTTTAGGACAGGTCCGCTCCTATAATTCACCCCTCCACTTT
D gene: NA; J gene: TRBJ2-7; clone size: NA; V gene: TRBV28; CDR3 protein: CASSLLDGGRVGEQYF; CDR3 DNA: TGTGCCAGCAGTTTATTAGATGGTGGCAGGGTGGGCGAGCAGTACTTC
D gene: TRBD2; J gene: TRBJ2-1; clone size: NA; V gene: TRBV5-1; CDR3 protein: CASSLDASGYNEQFF; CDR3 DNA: TGCGCCAGCAGCTTGGATGCTAGCGGCTACAATGAGCAGTTCTTC
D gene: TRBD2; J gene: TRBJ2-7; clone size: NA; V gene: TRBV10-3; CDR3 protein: CATRLADYEQYF; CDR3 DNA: TGTGCCACCCGACTAGCGGACTACGAGCAGTACTTC
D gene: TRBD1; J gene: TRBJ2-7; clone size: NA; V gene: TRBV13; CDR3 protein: CASSARTGSYEQYF; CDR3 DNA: TGTGCCAGCAGCGCTCGGACAGGTTCCTACGAGCAGTACTTC
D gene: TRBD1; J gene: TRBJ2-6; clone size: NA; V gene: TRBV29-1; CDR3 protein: CSVDSQGSSGANVLTF; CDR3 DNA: TGCAGCGTTGATTCACAGGGGAGCTCTGGGGCCAACGTCCTGACTTTC
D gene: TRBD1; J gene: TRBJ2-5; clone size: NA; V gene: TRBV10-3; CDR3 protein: CAISESFPGQGMGETQYF; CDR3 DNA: TGTGCCATCAGTGAGTCGTTCCCCGGACAGGGAATGGGGGAGACCCAGTACTTC
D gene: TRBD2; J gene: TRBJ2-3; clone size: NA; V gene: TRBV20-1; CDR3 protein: CSASWRENLFSGTDTQYF; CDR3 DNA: TGCAGTGCTAGTTGGCGGGAGAACCTATTTTCGGGCACAGATACGCAGTATTTT
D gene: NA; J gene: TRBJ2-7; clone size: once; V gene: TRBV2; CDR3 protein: CASSEMGAPYEQYF; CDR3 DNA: TGTGCCAGCAGTGAGATGGGGGCCCCCTACGAGCAGTACTTC
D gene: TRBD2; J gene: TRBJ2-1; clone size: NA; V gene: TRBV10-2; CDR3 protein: CASSESALAVYNEQFF; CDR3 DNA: TGCGCCAGCAGTGAGTCGGCCCTAGCGGTCTACAATGAGCAGTTCTTC
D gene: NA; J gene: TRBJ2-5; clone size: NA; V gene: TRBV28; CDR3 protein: CASSSLSEGRTQYF; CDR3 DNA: TGTGCCAGCAGCTCCCTCAGCGAGGGAAGAACCCAGTACTTC
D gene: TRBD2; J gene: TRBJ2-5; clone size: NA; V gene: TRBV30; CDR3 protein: CAWRLAGGPKTQYF; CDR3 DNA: TGTGCCTGGAGACTAGCGGGAGGGCCGAAGACCCAGTACTTC
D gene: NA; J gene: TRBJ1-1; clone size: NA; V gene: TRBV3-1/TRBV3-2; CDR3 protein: CASSQDHRDEAFF; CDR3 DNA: TGTGCCAGCAGCCAAGATCACAGGGATGAAGCTTTCTTT
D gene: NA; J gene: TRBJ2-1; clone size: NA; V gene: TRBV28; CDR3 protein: CASHPGRTLYNEQFF; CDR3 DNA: TGTGCCAGTCACCCCGGCAGGACACTCTACAATGAGCAGTTCTTC
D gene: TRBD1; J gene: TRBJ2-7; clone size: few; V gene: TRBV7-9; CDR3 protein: CASSPGQGHYEQYF; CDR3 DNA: TGTGCCAGCAGCCCTGGACAGGGTCACTACGAGCAGTACTTC
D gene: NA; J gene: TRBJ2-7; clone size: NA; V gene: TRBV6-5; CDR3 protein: CASSRRGTRAYEQYF; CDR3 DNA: TGTGCCAGCAGCCGCAGGGGGACTAGGGCCTACGAGCAGTACTTC
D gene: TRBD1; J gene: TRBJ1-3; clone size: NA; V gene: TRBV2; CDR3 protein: CASSGTGAGNTIYF; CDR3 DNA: TGTGCCAGCAGTGGGACAGGGGCTGGAAACACCATATATTTT
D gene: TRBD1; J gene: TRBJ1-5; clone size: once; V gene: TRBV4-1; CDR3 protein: CASSQDSDRGNQPQHF; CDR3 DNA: TGCGCCAGCAGCCAAGATTCGGACAGGGGGAATCAGCCCCAGCATTTT
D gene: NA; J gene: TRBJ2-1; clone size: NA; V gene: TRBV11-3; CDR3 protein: CASSLDTGNEQFF; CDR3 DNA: TGTGCCAGCAGCTTAGATACCGGTAATGAGCAGTTCTTC
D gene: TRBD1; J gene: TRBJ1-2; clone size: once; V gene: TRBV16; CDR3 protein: CASSQTGQGAGYTF; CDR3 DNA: TGTGCCAGCAGCCAAACAGGACAGGGAGCTGGCTACACCTTC
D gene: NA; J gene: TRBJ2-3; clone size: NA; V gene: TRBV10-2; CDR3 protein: CASSDPSAGTDTQYF; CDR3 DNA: TGCGCCAGCAGCGATCCTAGCGCGGGCACAGATACGCAGTATTTT
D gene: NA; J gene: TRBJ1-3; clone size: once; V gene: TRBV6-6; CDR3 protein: CASTPGDSGNTIYF; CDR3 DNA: TGTGCCAGCACACCAGGCGACTCTGGAAACACCATATATTTT
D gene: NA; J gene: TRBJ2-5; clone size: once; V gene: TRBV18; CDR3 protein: CASSPPSGQETQYF; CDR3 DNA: TGTGCCAGCTCACCTCCAAGCGGCCAAGAGACCCAGTACTTC
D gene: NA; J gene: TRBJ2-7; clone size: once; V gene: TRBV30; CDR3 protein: CAWGSSYEQYF; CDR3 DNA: TGTGCCTGGGGGAGCTCCTACGAGCAGTACTTC
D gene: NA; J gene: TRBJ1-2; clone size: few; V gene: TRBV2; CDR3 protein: CASSENMRNYGYTF; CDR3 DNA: TGTGCCAGCAGTGAAAATATGAGGAACTATGGCTACACCTTC
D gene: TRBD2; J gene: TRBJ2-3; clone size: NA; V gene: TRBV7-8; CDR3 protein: CASSMGLATGTQYF; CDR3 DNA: TGTGCCAGCAGCATGGGACTAGCGACGGGTACGCAGTATTTT
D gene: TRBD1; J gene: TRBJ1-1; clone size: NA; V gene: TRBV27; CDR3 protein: CASSGTGLATEAFF; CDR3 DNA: TGTGCCAGCAGTGGGACAGGGTTGGCCACTGAAGCTTTCTTT
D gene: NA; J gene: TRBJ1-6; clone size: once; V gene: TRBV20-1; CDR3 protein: CSASLGGNSPLHF; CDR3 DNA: TGCAGTGCTAGTTTGGGGGGTAATTCACCCCTCCACTTT
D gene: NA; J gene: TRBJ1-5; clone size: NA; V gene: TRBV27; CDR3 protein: CASSLGGSNQPQHF; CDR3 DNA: TGTGCCAGCAGTTTGGGGGGTAGCAATCAGCCCCAGCATTTT
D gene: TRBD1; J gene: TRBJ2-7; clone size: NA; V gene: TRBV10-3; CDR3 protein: CAISSTGKVGEQYF; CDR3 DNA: TGTGCCATCAGTTCGACAGGGAAGGTGGGCGAGCAGTACTTC